The entry below gives a single T cell receptor beta chain sequence along with its context. TCRdb redid the calling of the reads with MiXCR, one entry per CDR3 protein. The table records more than 150,000 distinct CDR3 sequences, 28% of them present only once. This entry comes from a study of T cell repertoires in cytomegalovirus infection. The V end was cut by 4 bases, the J end by 3 bases, with 19 bases between. The CDR3 covers 17 residues. Input material: PBMCs. The gene calls are TRBV12-3 or TRBV12-4 and TRBJ1-3; D may be TRBD1 (5 bases). The TCR comes from a human donor in good health (CMV status not recorded). Some clones in this sample may be carry-over from other donors' samples. In DNA form, the CDR3 reads TGTGCCAGCAGTTCCCTGGGGGGTGGGTCCCATGGAAACACCATATATTTT. Translating it yields CASSSLGGGSHGNTIYF.